This TCR beta chain was sequenced for a study of shared clonotypes between healthy human individuals. The V and J ends lost 4 bases and 7 bases, in that order; junction bases with no gene match: 1. Germline values: CDR1 WNHNN, CDR2 SYGVQD (reference sequence). The CDR3 totals 13 residues. Using immunoSEQ multiplex PCR, the repertoire was profiled, and TCRdb retains in-frame clones only, with some absent. The repertoire includes 2 million to 3 million clones, around 90% of them detected once, and over 0.12% sits in the top ten. This receptor was obtained from a man aged 18-30 years in good health. The sequenced material came from naive CD4+ T cells sorted from blood. Subset denoted: CD45RA+ positively selected. V usage is TRBV10-1 and J usage is TRBJ1-6; 7 positions match TRBD1. For the CDR3, the DNA is TGCGCCAGCAGTGCACAGGGGAATTCACCCCTCCACTTT. This encodes CASSAQGNSPLHF.